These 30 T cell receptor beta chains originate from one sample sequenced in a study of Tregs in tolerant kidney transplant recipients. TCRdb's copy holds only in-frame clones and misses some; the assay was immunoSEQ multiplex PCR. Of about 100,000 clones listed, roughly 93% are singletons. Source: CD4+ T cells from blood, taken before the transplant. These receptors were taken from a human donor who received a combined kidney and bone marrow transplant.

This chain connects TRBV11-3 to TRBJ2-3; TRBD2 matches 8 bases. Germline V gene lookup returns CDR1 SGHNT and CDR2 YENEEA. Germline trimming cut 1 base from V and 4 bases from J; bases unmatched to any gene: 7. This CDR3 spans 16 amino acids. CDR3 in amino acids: CASSLGQAGVADTQYF. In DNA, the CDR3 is TGTGCCAGCAGCTTAGGACAAGCGGGAGTGGCAGATACGCAGTATTTT.

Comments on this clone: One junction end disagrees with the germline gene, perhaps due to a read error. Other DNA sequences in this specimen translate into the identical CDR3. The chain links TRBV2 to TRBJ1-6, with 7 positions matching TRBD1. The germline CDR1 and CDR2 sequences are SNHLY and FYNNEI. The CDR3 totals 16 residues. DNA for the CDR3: TGTGCCAGCAGCGACAGGGTTAGTCTCTATAATTCCCCCCTCCACTTT. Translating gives CASSDRVSLYNSPLHF.

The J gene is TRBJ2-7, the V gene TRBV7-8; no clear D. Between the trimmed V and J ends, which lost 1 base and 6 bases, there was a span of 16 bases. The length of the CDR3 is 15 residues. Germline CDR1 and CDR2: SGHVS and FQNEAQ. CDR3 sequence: CASSLVSAFTGEQYF. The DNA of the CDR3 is TGTGCCAGCAGCTTAGTCTCGGCTTTCACGGGCGAGCAGTACTTC.

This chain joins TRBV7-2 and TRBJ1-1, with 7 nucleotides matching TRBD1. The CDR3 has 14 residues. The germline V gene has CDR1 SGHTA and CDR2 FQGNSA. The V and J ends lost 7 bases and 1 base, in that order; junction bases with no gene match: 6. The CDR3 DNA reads TGTGCCAGCACCCAGACAGGGTGGAACACTGAAGCTTTCTTT. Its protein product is CASTQTGWNTEAFF.

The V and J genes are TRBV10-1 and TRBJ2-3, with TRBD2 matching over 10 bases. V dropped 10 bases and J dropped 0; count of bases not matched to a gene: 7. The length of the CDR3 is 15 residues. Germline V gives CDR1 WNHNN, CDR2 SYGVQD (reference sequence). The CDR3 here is CANYSSGRSTDTQYF. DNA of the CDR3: TGCGCCAACTACTCTAGCGGGAGAAGCACAGATACGCAGTATTTT.

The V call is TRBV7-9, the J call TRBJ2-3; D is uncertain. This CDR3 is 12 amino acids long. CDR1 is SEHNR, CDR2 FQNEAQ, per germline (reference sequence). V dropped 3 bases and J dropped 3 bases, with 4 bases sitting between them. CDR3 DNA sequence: TGTGCCAGCAGCTTTGTAACAGATACGCAGTATTTT. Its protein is CASSFVTDTQYF.

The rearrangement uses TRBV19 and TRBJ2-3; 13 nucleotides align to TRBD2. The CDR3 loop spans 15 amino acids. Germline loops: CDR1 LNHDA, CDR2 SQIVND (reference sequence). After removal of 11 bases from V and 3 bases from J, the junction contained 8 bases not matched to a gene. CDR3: CAATSGRAGTDTQYF. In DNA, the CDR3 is TGTGCCGCCACTAGCGGGAGGGCGGGGACAGATACGCAGTATTTT.

CDR3 residues: CASSLAGGRREQYF. CDR3 coding DNA: TGTGCCAGCAGCTTAGCTGGCGGGAGACGGGAGCAGTACTTC. This chain uses TRBV7-2 with TRBJ2-7; TRBD2 matches 7 bases. CDR3 length equals 14 residues. V trimming: 0 bases; J trimming: 7 bases; junction bases outside the gene matches: 6. CDR1 and CDR2 (germline): SGHTA, FQGNSA.

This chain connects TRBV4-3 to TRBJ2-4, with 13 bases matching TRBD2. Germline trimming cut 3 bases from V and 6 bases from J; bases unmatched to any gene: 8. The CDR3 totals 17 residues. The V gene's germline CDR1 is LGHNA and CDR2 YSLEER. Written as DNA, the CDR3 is TGCGCCAGCAGCCAGTCACTAGCGGGGGGGCCGGGAAACATTCAGTACTTC. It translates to CASSQSLAGGPGNIQYF.

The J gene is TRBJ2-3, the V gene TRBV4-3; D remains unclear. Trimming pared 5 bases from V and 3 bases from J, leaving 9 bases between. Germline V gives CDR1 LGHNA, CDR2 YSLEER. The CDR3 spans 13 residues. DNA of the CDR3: TGCGCCAGCAGCTCACGGCGGACAGATACGCAGTATTTT. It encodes CASSSRRTDTQYF.

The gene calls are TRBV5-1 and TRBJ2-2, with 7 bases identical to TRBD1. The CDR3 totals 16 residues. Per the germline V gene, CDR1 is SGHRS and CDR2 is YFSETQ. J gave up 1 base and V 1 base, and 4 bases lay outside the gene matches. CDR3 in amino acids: CASSLTGDLNTGELFF. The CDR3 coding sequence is TGCGCCAGCAGCTTGACAGGGGATTTGAACACCGGGGAGCTGTTTTTT.

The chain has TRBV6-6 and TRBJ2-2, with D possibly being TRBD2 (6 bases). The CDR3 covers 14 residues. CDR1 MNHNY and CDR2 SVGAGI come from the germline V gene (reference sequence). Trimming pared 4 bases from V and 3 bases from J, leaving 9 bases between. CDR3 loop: CASSSGGYTGELFF. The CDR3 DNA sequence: TGTGCCAGCAGTTCCGGGGGTTACACCGGGGAGCTGTTTTTT.

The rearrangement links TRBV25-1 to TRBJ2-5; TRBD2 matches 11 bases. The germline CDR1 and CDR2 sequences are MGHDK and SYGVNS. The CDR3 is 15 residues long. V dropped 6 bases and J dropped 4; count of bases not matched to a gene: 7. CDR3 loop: CASRGSGGGGETQYF. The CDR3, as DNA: TGTGCCAGCAGGGGTAGCGGGGGGGGTGGAGAGACCCAGTACTTC.

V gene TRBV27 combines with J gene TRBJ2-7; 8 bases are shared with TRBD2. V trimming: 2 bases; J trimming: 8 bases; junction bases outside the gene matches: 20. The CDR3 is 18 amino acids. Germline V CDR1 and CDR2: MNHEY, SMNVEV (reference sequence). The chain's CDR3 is CASSLSFVGLAGPFQQYF. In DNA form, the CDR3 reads TGTGCCAGCAGTTTAAGTTTCGTGGGGCTAGCGGGCCCTTTCCAGCAGTACTTC.

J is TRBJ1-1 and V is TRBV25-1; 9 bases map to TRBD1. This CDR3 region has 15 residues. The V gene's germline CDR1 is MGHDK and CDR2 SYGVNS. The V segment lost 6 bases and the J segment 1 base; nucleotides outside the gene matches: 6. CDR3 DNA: TGTGCCAGCAGCGATCCGGGACAGGGGAACACTGAAGCTTTCTTT. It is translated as CASSDPGQGNTEAFF. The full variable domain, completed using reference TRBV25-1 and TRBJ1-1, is EADIYQTPRYLVIGTGKKITLECSQTMGHDKMYWYQQDPGMELHLIHYSYGVNSTEKGDLSSESTVSRIRTEHFPLTLESARPSHTSQYLCASSDPGQGNTEAFFGQGTRLTVV.

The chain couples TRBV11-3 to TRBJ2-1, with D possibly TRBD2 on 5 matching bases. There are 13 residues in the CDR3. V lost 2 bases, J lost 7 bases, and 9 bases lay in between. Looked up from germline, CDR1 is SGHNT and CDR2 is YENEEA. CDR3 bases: TGTGCCAGCAGCTTAATCGGCGGGAATGAGCAGTTCTTC. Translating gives CASSLIGGNEQFF. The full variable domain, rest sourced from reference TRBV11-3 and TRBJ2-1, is EAGVVQSPRYKIIEKKQPVAFWCNPISGHNTLYWYLQNLGQGPELLIRYENEEAVDDSQLPKDRFSAERLKGVDSTLKIQPAELGDSAVYLCASSLIGGNEQFFGPGTRLTVL.

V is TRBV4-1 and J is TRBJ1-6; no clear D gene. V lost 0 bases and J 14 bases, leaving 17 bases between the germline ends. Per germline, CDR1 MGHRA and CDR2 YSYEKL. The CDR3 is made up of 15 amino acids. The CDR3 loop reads CASSQDPAVRRSLHF. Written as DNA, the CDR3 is TGCGCCAGCAGCCAAGATCCCGCGGTGCGGCGGTCCCTCCACTTT.

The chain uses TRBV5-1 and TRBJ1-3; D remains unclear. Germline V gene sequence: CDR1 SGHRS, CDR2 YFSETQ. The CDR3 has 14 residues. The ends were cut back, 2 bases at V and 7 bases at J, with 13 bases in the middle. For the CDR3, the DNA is TGCGCCAGCAGCTTAATTGGAGGCAGTAACACCATATATTTT. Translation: CASSLIGGSNTIYF.

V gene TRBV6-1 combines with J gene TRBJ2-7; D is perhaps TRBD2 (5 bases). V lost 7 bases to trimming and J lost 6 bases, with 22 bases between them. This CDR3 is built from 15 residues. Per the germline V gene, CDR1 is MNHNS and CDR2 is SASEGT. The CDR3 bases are TGTGCCAGCATCAGAGAGACACCGCTACGGGGCGAGCAGTACTTC. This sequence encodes CASIRETPLRGEQYF.

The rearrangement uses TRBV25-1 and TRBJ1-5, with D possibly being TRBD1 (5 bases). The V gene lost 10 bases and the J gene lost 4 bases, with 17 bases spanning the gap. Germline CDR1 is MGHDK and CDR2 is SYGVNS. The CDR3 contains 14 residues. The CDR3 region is CATSRRGTNQPQHF. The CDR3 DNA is TGTGCCACTAGTCGAAGGGGTACTAATCAGCCCCAGCATTTT. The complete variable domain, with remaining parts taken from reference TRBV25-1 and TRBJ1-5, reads EADIYQTPRYLVIGTGKKITLECSQTMGHDKMYWYQQDPGMELHLIHYSYGVNSTEKGDLSSESTVSRIRTEHFPLTLESARPSHTSQYLCATSRRGTNQPQHFGDGTRLSIL.

In DNA, the CDR3 is TGTGCCAGCAGTGAAGTGGCCAGGTCTCTTTCACCCCTCCACTTT. Its translation: CASSEVARSLSPLHF. The genes are TRBV6-1 and TRBJ1-6; D gene ambiguous. Trimming left V 1 base short and J 9 bases short, with 13 bases between. Germline lookup yields CDR1 MNHNS and CDR2 SASEGT. The CDR3 runs 15 residues.

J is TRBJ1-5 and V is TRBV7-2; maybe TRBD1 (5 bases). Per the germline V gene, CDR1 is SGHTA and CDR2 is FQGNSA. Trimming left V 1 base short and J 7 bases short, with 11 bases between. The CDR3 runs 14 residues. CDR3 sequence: CASSLVGGDQPQHF. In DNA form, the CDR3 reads TGTGCCAGCAGCTTAGTAGGAGGGGACCAGCCCCAGCATTTT.

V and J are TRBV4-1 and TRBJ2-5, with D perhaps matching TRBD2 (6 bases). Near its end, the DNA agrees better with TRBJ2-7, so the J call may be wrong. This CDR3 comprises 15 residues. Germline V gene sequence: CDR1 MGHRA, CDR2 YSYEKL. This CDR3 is CASSRGPGVSYEQYF. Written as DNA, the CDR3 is TGCGCCAGCAGCCGAGGCCCGGGAGTCTCCTACGAGCAGTACTTC.

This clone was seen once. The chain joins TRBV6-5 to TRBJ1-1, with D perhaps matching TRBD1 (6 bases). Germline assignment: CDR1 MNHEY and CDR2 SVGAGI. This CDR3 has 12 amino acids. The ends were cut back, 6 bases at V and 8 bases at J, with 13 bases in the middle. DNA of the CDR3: TGTGCCAGCAGCCAAAGTGGGACAGAAGCTTTCTTT. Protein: CASSQSGTEAFF.

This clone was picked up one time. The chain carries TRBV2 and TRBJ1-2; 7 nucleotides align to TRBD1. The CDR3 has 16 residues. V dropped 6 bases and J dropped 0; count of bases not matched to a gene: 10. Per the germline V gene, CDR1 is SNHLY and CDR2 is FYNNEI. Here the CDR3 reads CASRGDSPTSNYGYTF. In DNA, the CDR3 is TGTGCCAGCAGGGGGGACAGCCCAACCTCTAACTATGGCTACACCTTC.

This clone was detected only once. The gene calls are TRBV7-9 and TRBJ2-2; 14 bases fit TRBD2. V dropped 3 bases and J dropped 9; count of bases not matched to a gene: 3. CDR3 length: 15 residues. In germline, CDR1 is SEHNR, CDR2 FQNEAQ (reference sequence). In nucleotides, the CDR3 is TGTGCCAGCAGCTTGGGACTAGCGGGAGTCTGGGAGCTGTTTTTT. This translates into CASSLGLAGVWELFF.

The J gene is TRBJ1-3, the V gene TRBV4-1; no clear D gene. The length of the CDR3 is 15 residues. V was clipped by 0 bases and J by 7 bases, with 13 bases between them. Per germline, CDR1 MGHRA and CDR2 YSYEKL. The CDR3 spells CASSQDRTTRNTIYF. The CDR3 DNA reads TGCGCCAGCAGCCAAGATCGAACAACGCGGAACACCATATATTTT.

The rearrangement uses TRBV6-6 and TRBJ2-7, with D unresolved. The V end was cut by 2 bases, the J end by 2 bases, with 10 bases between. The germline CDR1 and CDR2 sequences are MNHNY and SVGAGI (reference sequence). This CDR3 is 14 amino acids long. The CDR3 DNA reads TGTGCCAGCAGTTACGGCCAAACAACCTACGAGCAGTACTTC. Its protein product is CASSYGQTTYEQYF.

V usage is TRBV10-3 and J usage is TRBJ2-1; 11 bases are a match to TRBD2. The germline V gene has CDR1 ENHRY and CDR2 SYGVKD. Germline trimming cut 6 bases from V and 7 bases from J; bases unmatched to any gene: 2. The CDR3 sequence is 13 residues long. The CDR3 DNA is TGTGCCATCAGCGGGACTAGCGGTAATGAGCAGTTCTTC. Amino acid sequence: CAISGTSGNEQFF.

CDR3: CASSLSGRGDQPQHF. CDR3 bases: TGTGCCAGCAGCCTAAGTGGGAGGGGCGATCAGCCCCAGCATTTT. This chain joins TRBV27 and TRBJ1-5; the D gene is possibly TRBD1 (5 bases). CDR1 is MNHEY and CDR2 is SMNVEV in the germline V gene (reference sequence). This CDR3 has 15 residues. The V end was cut by 6 bases, the J end by 5 bases, with 17 bases between.